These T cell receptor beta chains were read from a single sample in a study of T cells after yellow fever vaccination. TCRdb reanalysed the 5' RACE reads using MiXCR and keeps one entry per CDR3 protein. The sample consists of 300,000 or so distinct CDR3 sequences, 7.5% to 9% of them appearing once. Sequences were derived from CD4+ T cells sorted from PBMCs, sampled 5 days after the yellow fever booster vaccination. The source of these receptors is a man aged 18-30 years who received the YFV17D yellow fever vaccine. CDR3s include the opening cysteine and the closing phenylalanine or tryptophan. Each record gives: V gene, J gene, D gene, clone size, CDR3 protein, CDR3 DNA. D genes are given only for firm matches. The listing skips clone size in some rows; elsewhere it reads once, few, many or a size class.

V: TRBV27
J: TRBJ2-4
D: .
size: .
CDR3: CASSPPIGGQNIQYF
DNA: TGTGCCAGCAGTCCCCCAATTGGGGGGCAAAACATTCAGTACTTC

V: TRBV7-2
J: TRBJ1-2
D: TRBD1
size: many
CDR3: CASSLGSGQAIYGYTF
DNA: TGTGCCAGCAGCTTAGGCTCGGGACAGGCTATCTATGGCTACACCTTC

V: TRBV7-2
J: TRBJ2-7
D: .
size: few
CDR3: CASSFAAGSVEQYF
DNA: TGTGCCAGCAGCTTTGCCGCAGGGTCGGTCGAGCAGTACTTC

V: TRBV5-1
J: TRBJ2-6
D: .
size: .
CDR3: CASSFFLAGANVLTF
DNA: TGCGCCAGCAGCTTCTTCCTCGCTGGGGCCAACGTCCTGACTTTC

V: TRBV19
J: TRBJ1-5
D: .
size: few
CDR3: CASKMGSNRPQHF
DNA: TGTGCCAGTAAAATGGGGTCCAATAGGCCCCAGCATTTT

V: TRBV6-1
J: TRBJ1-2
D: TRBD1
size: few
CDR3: CASSQPHRGLDYGYTF
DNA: TGTGCCAGCAGCCAGCCCCACAGGGGGCTGGACTATGGCTACACCTTC

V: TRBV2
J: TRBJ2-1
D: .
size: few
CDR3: CASSVYRDPFF
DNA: TGTGCCAGCAGTGTATACAGGGACCCGTTCTTC

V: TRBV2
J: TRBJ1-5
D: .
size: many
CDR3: CASSALAWTADYSNQPQHF
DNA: TGTGCCAGCAGTGCTTTGGCCTGGACAGCCGATTATAGCAATCAGCCCCAGCATTTT

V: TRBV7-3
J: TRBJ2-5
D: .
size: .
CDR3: CASSPGHQKTQYF
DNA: TGTGCCAGCAGCCCGGGACACCAGAAGACCCAGTACTTC

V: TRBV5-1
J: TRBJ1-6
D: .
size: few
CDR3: CASKGEGSPLHF
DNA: TGCGCCAGCAAGGGAGAAGGGTCACCCCTCCACTTT

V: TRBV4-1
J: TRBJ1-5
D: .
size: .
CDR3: CASSQGTLAGGNQPQHF
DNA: TGCGCCAGCAGCCAAGGCACCCTGGCTGGTGGGAATCAGCCCCAGCATTTT

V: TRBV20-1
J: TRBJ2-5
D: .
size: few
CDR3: CSAPQAQETQYF
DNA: TGCAGTGCTCCACAGGCACAAGAGACCCAGTACTTC

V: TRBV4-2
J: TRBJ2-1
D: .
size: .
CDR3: CASTEAVRTYNEQFF
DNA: TGTGCCAGCACGGAAGCGGTCAGGACCTACAATGAGCAGTTCTTC

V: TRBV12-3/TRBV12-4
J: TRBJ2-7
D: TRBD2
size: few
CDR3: CASSSGTSGPYEQYF
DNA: TGTGCCAGCAGTTCTGGGACTAGCGGACCCTACGAGCAGTACTTC

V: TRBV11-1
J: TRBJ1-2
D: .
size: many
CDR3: CASSFQDYGYTF
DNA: TGTGCCAGCAGCTTCCAGGATTATGGCTACACCTTC

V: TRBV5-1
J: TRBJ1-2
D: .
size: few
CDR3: CASSLDAASYGYTF
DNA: TGCGCCAGCAGCTTGGACGCAGCCAGCTATGGCTACACCTTC

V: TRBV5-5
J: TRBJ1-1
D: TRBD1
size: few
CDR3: CASSLPPRQGAEAFF
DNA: TGTGCCAGCAGCTTGCCACCTAGACAGGGGGCTGAAGCTTTCTTT

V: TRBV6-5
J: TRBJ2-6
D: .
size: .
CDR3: CASSYAGRGANVLTF
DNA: TGTGCCAGCAGTTACGCGGGAAGAGGGGCCAACGTCCTGACTTTC

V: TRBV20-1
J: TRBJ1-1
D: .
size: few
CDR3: CSAWGTAGTEAFF
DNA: TGCAGTGCTTGGGGGACCGCGGGAACTGAAGCTTTCTTT

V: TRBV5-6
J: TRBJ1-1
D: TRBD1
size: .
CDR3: CASSLGWRQGAFGFF
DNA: TGTGCCAGCAGCTTGGGGTGGCGGCAGGGGGCCTTTGGTTTCTTT

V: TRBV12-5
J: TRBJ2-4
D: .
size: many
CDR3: CASGDRDVKNIQYF
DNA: TGTGCTAGTGGCGACCGGGACGTCAAAAACATTCAGTACTTC

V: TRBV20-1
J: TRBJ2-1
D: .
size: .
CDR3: CSAGGQFSYNEQFF
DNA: TGCAGTGCCGGGGGACAGTTCTCCTACAATGAGCAGTTCTTC

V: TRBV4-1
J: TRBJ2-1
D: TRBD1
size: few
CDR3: CASSHPGQSSYNEQFF
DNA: TGCGCCAGCAGCCACCCGGGACAGAGCTCCTACAATGAGCAGTTCTTC

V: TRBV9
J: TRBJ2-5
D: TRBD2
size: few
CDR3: CASSVSGTRETQYF
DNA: TGTGCCAGCAGCGTCTCCGGGACTAGAGAGACCCAGTACTTC

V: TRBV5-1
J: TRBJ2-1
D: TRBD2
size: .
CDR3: CASSFSAGVYNEQFF
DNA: TGCGCCAGCAGCTTTTCGGCGGGGGTCTACAATGAGCAGTTCTTC

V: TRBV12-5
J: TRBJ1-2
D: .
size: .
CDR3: CASGLVPDLREYGYTF
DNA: TGTGCTAGTGGTTTGGTACCTGACCTCAGGGAATATGGCTACACCTTC

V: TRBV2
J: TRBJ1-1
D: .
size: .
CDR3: CASSQDLEAFF
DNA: TGTGCCAGCAGTCAGGACCTTGAAGCTTTCTTT

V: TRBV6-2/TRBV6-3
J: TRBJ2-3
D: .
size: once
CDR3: CASSSWTGTDTQYF
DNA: TGTGCCAGCAGTTCGTGGACGGGCACAGATACGCAGTATTTT

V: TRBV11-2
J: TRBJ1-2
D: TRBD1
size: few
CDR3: CASSFFKGDRSNYGYTF
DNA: TGTGCCAGCAGCTTCTTTAAGGGGGACAGGTCGAACTATGGCTACACCTTC

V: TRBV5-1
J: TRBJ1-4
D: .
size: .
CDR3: CASSGGAINEKLFF
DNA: TGCGCCAGCTCCGGGGGGGCGATAAATGAAAAACTGTTTTTT

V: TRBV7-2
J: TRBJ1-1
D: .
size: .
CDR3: CASSPRMNTEAFF
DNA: TGTGCCAGCTCCCCGAGAATGAACACTGAAGCTTTCTTT